This TCR beta chain was identified in a study of blood T cell repertoires in COVID-19. This CDR3 is 14 amino acids long. CDR1 and CDR2 from the germline V gene are SGHRS and YFSETQ. Germline trimming cut 4 bases from V and 3 bases from J; bases unmatched to any gene: 6. Original analysis: Amplification of reference gene primers provided the estimated nucleated cell counts. The data were produced by immunoSEQ multiplex PCR, yet TCRdb's version contains in-frame clones alone and is incomplete. V and J calls and clone size follow that table, whereas D and trimming were derived from the DNA. The sample has 250,000 to 350,000 clones; about four fifths are singletons. This clone has a handful of counts.

The chain employs TRBV5-1 and TRBJ2-7; 8 nucleotides agree with TRBD1. The sample was peripheral blood. The sequence was obtained from a person between 65 and 80 years old with COVID-19, enrolled during active disease. CDR3 protein: CASSRDRIYYEQYF. The CDR3 bases are TGCGCCAGCAGCCGGGACAGGATCTACTACGAGCAGTACTTC. Supplemented by reference TRBV5-1 and TRBJ2-7, the full variable domain reads KAGVTQTPRYLIKTRGQQVTLSCSPISGHRSVSWYQQTPGQGLQFLFEYFSETQRNKGNFPGRFSGRQFSNSRSEMNVSTLELGDSALYLCASSRDRIYYEQYFGPGTRLTVT.